Below, one T cell receptor beta chain is given with its context. Germline assignment: CDR1 MDHEN and CDR2 SYDVKM. This CDR3 has 14 amino acids. V was trimmed by 8 bases and J by 4 bases, leaving 15 bases between them. The data derive from a study of blood T cell repertoires in COVID-19. Background on the study: Collection of acute and convalescent COVID-19 samples took place in the United States, Italy and Spain. T cells, B-cell-depleted T cells, or PBMCs supplied cDNA or gDNA.

Study processing details: Quantification of nucleated cells was approximated via reference gene primer amplification. Produced via immunoSEQ multiplex PCR; TCRdb's table is partial and in-frame only. The V and J calls and clone size are taken from that table; D and trimming were inferred from the DNA. Here the sample spans 280,000 or so clones, approximately 91% being singletons. The chain employs TRBV28 and TRBJ2-1; D may be TRBD2 (5 bases). The receptor comes from a woman in her fifties or sixties with acute or convalescent COVID-19. Sequenced sample: peripheral blood. The CDR3 is CASGWTRLYNEQFF. Here the CDR3 DNA reads TGTGCCAGCGGCTGGACTCGTCTTTACAATGAGCAGTTCTTC.